Below, 3 T cell receptor beta chains from the same sample are listed, as sequenced in a study of T cells in localized non-small cell lung cancer. TCRdb's table, derived via immunoSEQ multiplex PCR, lists solely in-frame clones and lacks some. Seen here are 78,000 or so clones, roughly four fifths observed once, and the top ten hold around 2.8%. This material consisted of peripheral blood, taken before any cancer treatment. The receptors come from a man between 40 and 70 years old with stage I lung adenocarcinoma.

The rearrangement uses TRBV18 and TRBJ2-5; D unresolved. CDR1 and CDR2 (germline): KGHSH, LQKENI. The CDR3 spans 13 residues. V was cut by 0 bases and J by 5 bases, with 7 bases left in between. The CDR3 here is CASSPPGRETQYF. Here the CDR3 DNA reads TGTGCCAGCTCACCACCCGGTCGGGAGACCCAGTACTTC. Supplemented by reference TRBV18 and TRBJ2-5, the full variable domain reads NAGVMQNPRHLVRRRGQEARLRCSPMKGHSHVYWYRQLPEEGLKFMVYLQKENIIDESGMPKERFSAEFPKEGPSILRIQQVVRGDSAAYFCASSPPGRETQYFGPGTRLLVL.

The rearrangement links TRBV5-4 to TRBJ2-7, with 8 bases lining up with TRBD1. This CDR3 is 14 amino acids long. Germline CDR1 SGHNT, CDR2 YYREEE (reference sequence). V gave up 4 bases and J gave up 4 bases; unmatched junction bases: 7. The CDR3: CASSPQGDAYEQYF. For the CDR3, the DNA is TGTGCCAGCAGCCCACAGGGGGATGCGTACGAGCAGTACTTC. Drawing the rest from reference TRBV5-4 and TRBJ2-7, the complete variable domain is ETGVTQSPTHLIKTRGQQVTLRCSSQSGHNTVSWYQQALGQGPQFIFQYYREEENGRGNFPPRFSGLQFPNYSSELNVNALELDDSALYLCASSPQGDAYEQYFGPGTRLTVT.

The CDR3 region has the DNA TGTGCCAGCAGCAACAGTGGTGATACGCAGTATTTT. This codes for CASSNSGDTQYF. V usage is TRBV7-2 and J usage is TRBJ2-3, with D hard to call. Germline CDR1 SGHTA, CDR2 FQGNSA. The CDR3 spans 12 residues. V was shortened by 5 bases and J by 6 bases, with 9 bases between the two germline ends. The entire variable domain, with the rest obtained from reference TRBV7-2 and TRBJ2-3, is as follows: GAGVSQSPSNKVTEKGKDVELRCDPISGHTALYWYRQSLGQGLEFLIYFQGNSAPDKSGLPSDRFSAERTGGSVSTLTIQRTQQEDSAVYLCASSNSGDTQYFGPGTRLTVL.